This TCR beta chain was captured in a study of cytomegalovirus exposure and HLA in healthy donors. Whole-study findings and limits: Across donors, most TCRs were seen rarely, yet some public ones were widespread. The study designated 160 or so TCR beta chains cytomegalovirus-associated. It was found in a later analysis that first-cohort TCR clusters tended to co-occur in the 90 to 150 validation repertoires.

Germline CDR1 is SGHNT and CDR2 is YYREEE (reference sequence). This CDR3 has 14 residues. For this clone: Its antigen is unknown.

Data came from immunoSEQ multiplex PCR; TCRdb stores just in-frame clones and leaves some out. The data hold around 120,000 clones, with 88% observed a single time. The donors were members of the validation cohort, which comprised 120 subjects and was separate from the first cohort of 666 subjects. The sample comprised PBMCs. The clonotype originates from a man between 18 and 35 years old in good health and CMV-seronegative. The V gene is TRBV5-4, the J gene TRBJ1-3; no definite D call. The CDR3 nucleotides are TGTCACAATCTCACCGGCGGGAGGAGGAACACCATATATTTT. Protein product: CHNLTGGRRNTIYF.